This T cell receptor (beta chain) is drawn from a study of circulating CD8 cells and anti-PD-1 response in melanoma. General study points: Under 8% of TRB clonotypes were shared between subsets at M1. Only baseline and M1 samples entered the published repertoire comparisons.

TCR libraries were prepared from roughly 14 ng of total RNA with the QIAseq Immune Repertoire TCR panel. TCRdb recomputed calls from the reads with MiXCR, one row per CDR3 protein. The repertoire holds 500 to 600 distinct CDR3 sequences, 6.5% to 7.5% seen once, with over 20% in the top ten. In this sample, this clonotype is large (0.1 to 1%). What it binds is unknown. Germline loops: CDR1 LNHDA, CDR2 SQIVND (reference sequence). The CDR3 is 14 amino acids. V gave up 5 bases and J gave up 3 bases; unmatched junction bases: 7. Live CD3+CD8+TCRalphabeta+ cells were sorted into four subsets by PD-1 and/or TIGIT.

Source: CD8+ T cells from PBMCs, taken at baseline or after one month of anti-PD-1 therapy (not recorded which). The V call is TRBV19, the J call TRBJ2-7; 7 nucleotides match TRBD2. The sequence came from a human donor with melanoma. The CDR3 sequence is CASSPTGTIYEQYF. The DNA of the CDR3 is TGTGCCAGTAGTCCCACCGGGACTATCTACGAGCAGTACTTC.